This TCR beta chain was captured by sequencing in a study of OX40 agonist ivuxolimab in advanced cancers. In the study overall: Patients received ivuxolimab, an intravenous treatment, every 2 weeks at 0.01 to 10 mg/kg. Allowance was made for prior anti-PD-1, anti-PD-L1 or anti-CTLA-4 therapy, and roughly 40% had some.

Overall study results and limits: Clonal expansion was seen in CD4+ and CD8+ blood T cells by week 6 at 0.1 to 3.0 mg/kg. With doses of 0.1-3.0 mg/kg, partial responders showed among the lowest clonal expansion.

V gave up 4 bases and J gave up 6 bases, with 20 bases separating them. The CDR3 contains 16 residues. Looked up from germline, CDR1 is MGHRA and CDR2 is YSYEKL. This clone was counted only a few times. Antigen specificity is unknown. Produced via immunoSEQ multiplex PCR; TCRdb's table is partial and in-frame only. Counted here are roughly 90,000 clones, roughly 85% occurring once; the ten biggest clones make up approximately 0.2%. Sequenced here: CD4+ or CD8+ T cells sorted from blood, sampled in a trial of the OX40 agonist ivuxolimab. The rearrangement joins TRBV4-1 to TRBJ2-3, with D possibly matching TRBD2 (6 bases). This sequence originates from an adult with an advanced solid tumor such as melanoma, head and neck, liver or kidney cancer. The CDR3 reads CASSRLGLSSGDTQYF. The DNA of the CDR3 is TGCGCCAGCAGCCGCCTCGGTTTATCCAGCGGGGATACGCAGTATTTT.